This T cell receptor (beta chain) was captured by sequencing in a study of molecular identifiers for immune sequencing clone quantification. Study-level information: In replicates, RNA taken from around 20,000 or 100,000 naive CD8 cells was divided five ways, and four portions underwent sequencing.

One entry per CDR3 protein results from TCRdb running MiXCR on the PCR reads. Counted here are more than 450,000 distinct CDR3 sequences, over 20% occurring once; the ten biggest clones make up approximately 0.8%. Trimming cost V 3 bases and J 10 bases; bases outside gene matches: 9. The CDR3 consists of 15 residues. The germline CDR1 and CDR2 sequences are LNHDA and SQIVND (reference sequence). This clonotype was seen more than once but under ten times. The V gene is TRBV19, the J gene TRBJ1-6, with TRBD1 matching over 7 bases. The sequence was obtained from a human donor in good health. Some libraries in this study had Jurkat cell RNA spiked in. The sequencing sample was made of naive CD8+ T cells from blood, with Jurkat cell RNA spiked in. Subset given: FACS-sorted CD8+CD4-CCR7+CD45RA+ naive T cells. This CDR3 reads CASSIANRGRSPLHF. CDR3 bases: TGTGCCAGTAGTATCGCAAACAGGGGACGGTCACCCCTCCACTTT.